The rows below give T cell receptor beta chains drawn from one sample of a study of blood T cell repertoires in COVID-19. Using immunoSEQ multiplex PCR, the repertoire was profiled, and TCRdb retains in-frame clones only, with some absent. The sample lists fewer than 150,000 clones; around 80% were seen once. Sequenced input: peripheral blood. All receptors derive from a woman older than 75 in a cohort sampled during active or convalescent COVID-19. CDR3s include the opening cysteine and the closing phenylalanine or tryptophan. Each record gives: D gene, clone size, V gene, J gene, CDR3 length, CDR3 protein. The D gene is left open where the match is weak. A row's size may be missing; if present it is once, few, many or a size class.

d_gene: TRBD1; abundance: .; v_gene: TRBV15; j_gene: TRBJ1-5; len: 14; CDR3aa: CATTQGGRDQPQHF
d_gene: .; abundance: .; v_gene: TRBV20-1; j_gene: TRBJ2-3; len: 13; CDR3aa: CSASEEVTDTQYF
d_gene: .; abundance: .; v_gene: TRBV12-3/TRBV12-4; j_gene: TRBJ2-7; len: 12; CDR3aa: CASSPQVDEQYF
d_gene: TRBD1; abundance: .; v_gene: TRBV6-2/TRBV6-3; j_gene: TRBJ1-4; len: 13; CDR3aa: CASSQGTGEKLFF
d_gene: .; abundance: .; v_gene: TRBV19; j_gene: TRBJ2-3; len: 14; CDR3aa: CASSTKRSTDTQYF
d_gene: TRBD1; abundance: .; v_gene: TRBV5-4; j_gene: TRBJ2-3; len: 15; CDR3aa: CASSSPTGGADTQYF
d_gene: .; abundance: once; v_gene: TRBV5-1; j_gene: TRBJ2-3; len: 15; CDR3aa: CASSLSTGYTDTQYF
d_gene: .; abundance: .; v_gene: TRBV9; j_gene: TRBJ2-1; len: 13; CDR3aa: CASSVQGGDEQFF
d_gene: .; abundance: .; v_gene: TRBV7-9; j_gene: TRBJ1-2; len: 13; CDR3aa: CASSPRVHYGYTF
d_gene: TRBD1; abundance: .; v_gene: TRBV11-2; j_gene: TRBJ1-1; len: 15; CDR3aa: CATTGQGAVNTEAFF
d_gene: .; abundance: .; v_gene: TRBV3-1/TRBV3-2; j_gene: TRBJ1-2; len: 15; CDR3aa: CASSQAAGADYGYTF
d_gene: .; abundance: .; v_gene: TRBV4-2; j_gene: TRBJ1-1; len: 15; CDR3aa: CASSLTGFMNTEAFF
d_gene: .; abundance: .; v_gene: TRBV5-1; j_gene: TRBJ2-1; len: 14; CDR3aa: CASSGGNSYNEQFF
d_gene: .; abundance: .; v_gene: TRBV28; j_gene: TRBJ1-1; len: 15; CDR3aa: CASSLVRVWHTEAFF
d_gene: .; abundance: .; v_gene: TRBV12-5; j_gene: TRBJ1-4; len: 13; CDR3aa: CASGLPQQGKLFF
d_gene: TRBD1; abundance: .; v_gene: TRBV24-1; j_gene: TRBJ2-5; len: 16; CDR3aa: CATSEHAGGAWETQYF
d_gene: .; abundance: .; v_gene: TRBV3-1/TRBV3-2; j_gene: TRBJ2-7; len: 13; CDR3aa: CASSQFLSYEQYF
d_gene: TRBD2; abundance: .; v_gene: TRBV5-1; j_gene: TRBJ2-7; len: 14; CDR3aa: CASRSGLGTYEQYF
d_gene: .; abundance: .; v_gene: TRBV6-5; j_gene: TRBJ1-6; len: 14; CDR3aa: CASTRPGVNSPLHF
d_gene: .; abundance: .; v_gene: TRBV4-3; j_gene: TRBJ1-4; len: 14; CDR3aa: CASSRGAGNEKLFF
d_gene: .; abundance: .; v_gene: TRBV5-4; j_gene: TRBJ2-4; len: 13; CDR3aa: CASSEPRGGLQYF
d_gene: .; abundance: .; v_gene: TRBV20-1; j_gene: TRBJ2-5; len: 11; CDR3aa: CSAMRVETQYF
d_gene: .; abundance: .; v_gene: TRBV6-6; j_gene: TRBJ1-4; len: 13; CDR3aa: CATTGAEGEKLFF
d_gene: TRBD2; abundance: .; v_gene: TRBV7-2; j_gene: TRBJ2-6; len: 19; CDR3aa: CASSLGRTSSSPGANVLTF
d_gene: .; abundance: .; v_gene: TRBV7-2; j_gene: TRBJ1-5; len: 15; CDR3aa: CASSPGGYSNQPQHF
d_gene: TRBD1; abundance: .; v_gene: TRBV28; j_gene: TRBJ1-2; len: 15; CDR3aa: CASSSSGTGEDGYTF
d_gene: TRBD1; abundance: .; v_gene: TRBV6-1; j_gene: TRBJ2-1; len: 13; CDR3aa: CASSEEGQQMQFF
d_gene: TRBD1; abundance: .; v_gene: TRBV27; j_gene: TRBJ1-1; len: 16; CDR3aa: CASSLRGTGGNTEAFF
d_gene: .; abundance: .; v_gene: TRBV2; j_gene: TRBJ2-7; len: 13; CDR3aa: CASSVRVSYEQYF
d_gene: TRBD2; abundance: once; v_gene: TRBV5-6; j_gene: TRBJ2-7; len: 14; CDR3aa: CASSPPGGAYEQYF
d_gene: TRBD1; abundance: .; v_gene: TRBV19; j_gene: TRBJ1-2; len: 16; CDR3aa: CASSGWTGGADYGYTF
d_gene: .; abundance: .; v_gene: TRBV5-1; j_gene: TRBJ2-3; len: 14; CDR3aa: CASSLSQGLDTQYF
d_gene: .; abundance: few; v_gene: TRBV6-5; j_gene: TRBJ2-7; len: 12; CDR3aa: CASSAGSREQYF
d_gene: TRBD2; abundance: .; v_gene: TRBV5-1; j_gene: TRBJ2-5; len: 14; CDR3aa: CASSLGLAGETQYF